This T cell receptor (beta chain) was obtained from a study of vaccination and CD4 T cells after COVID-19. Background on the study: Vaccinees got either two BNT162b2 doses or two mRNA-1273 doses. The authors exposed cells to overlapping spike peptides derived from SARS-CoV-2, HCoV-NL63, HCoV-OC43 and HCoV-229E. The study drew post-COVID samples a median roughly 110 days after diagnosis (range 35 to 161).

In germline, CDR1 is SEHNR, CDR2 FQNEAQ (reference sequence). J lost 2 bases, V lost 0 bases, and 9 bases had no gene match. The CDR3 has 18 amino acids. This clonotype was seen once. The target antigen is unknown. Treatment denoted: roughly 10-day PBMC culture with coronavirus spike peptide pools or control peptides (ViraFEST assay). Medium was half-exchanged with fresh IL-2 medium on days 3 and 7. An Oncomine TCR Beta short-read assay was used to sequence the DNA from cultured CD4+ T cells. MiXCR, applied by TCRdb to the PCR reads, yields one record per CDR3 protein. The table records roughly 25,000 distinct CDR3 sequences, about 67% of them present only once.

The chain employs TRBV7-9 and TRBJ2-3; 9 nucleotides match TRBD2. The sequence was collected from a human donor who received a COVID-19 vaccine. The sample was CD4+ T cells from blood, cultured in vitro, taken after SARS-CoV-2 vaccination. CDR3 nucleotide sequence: TGTGCCAGCAGCTTAGCCGGCTCTGCGGGGGGGACCACAGATACGCAGTATTTT. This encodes CASSLAGSAGGTTDTQYF.